This record covers a single T cell receptor (beta chain). V was cut by 6 bases and J by 0 bases, with 21 bases left in between. From germline, CDR1 is MNHGY and CDR2 SAAAGT. This CDR3 is built from 18 residues. This record belongs to a study of blood T cell repertoires in COVID-19. Across the whole study: The United States, Italy and Spain supplied acute and convalescent COVID-19 samples. Nucleic acid was either cDNA or gDNA, and it came from T cells, B-cell-depleted T cells, or PBMCs.

Authors' analysis steps: Estimated nucleated cell counts came from reference gene primer amplification. Clones were sequenced by immunoSEQ multiplex PCR, and TCRdb holds only the in-frame ones, with some missing. The D gene and trimming were derived from the DNA, and the V and J assignments and clone size from that table. Among approximately 100,000 clones listed, around four fifths were seen once. The sample was peripheral blood. The clonotype comes from an older woman with acute or convalescent COVID-19. The chain is built from TRBV6-8 and TRBJ1-3; perhaps TRBD1 as D (6 bases). CDR3 coding DNA: TGTGCCAGCAGCACAGCAGGACAGCAACCTAACTCTGGAAACACCATATATTTT. It codes for CASSTAGQQPNSGNTIYF.